This is a list of T cell receptor beta chains from one sample in a study of T cells in narcolepsy. This table comes from immunoSEQ multiplex PCR, and its TCRdb copy is limited to in-frame clones, with some not included. The data contain about 13,000 clones, roughly 91% of them seen just once; the ten biggest clones take up about 1.7%. Sequenced input: CD45RA- memory CD4+ T cells from PBMCs. The receptors were gathered from a human donor with narcolepsy. Both conserved end residues are part of each CDR3. Fields, in order: clone size, D gene, V gene, J gene, CDR3 protein, CDR3 DNA. D genes are given only for firm matches. Only part of the rows carry a size: once, few, many, or a class if the clone is expanded.

.	.	TRBV9	TRBJ1-1	CASSVEGGSHEAFF	TGTGCCAGCAGCGTAGAAGGCGGGTCCCATGAAGCTTTCTTT
.	TRBD1	TRBV7-8	TRBJ2-7	CASSFIPGTGEDEQYF	TGTGCCAGCAGTTTTATCCCCGGGACAGGGGAAGACGAGCAGTACTTC
.	TRBD1	TRBV16	TRBJ2-7	CASSPGGGPYEQYF	TGTGCCAGCAGCCCAGGGGGTGGCCCCTACGAGCAGTACTTC
.	.	TRBV28	TRBJ1-5	CASRASGKGQPQHF	TGTGCCAGCAGGGCATCGGGGAAAGGACAGCCCCAGCATTTT
.	.	TRBV11-2	TRBJ2-7	CASSSPEQYF	TGTGCCAGCAGCTCCCCGGAGCAGTACTTC
few	.	TRBV28	TRBJ1-1	CASKVRRAPNTEAFF	TGTGCCAGCAAAGTGAGGAGGGCACCGAACACTGAAGCTTTCTTT
.	.	TRBV19	TRBJ2-7	CASSIELVAPREQYF	TGTGCCAGTAGTATAGAACTTGTCGCCCCCCGCGAGCAGTACTTC
.	.	TRBV6-1	TRBJ1-1	CASNRMNTEAFF	TGTGCCAGCAACAGAATGAACACTGAAGCTTTCTTT
.	.	TRBV4-1	TRBJ2-6	CASSQLQKMNSGANVLTF	TGCGCCAGCAGCCAACTACAGAAAATGAACTCTGGGGCCAACGTCCTGACTTTC
.	.	TRBV5-8	TRBJ1-5	CASTPSGTRNQPQHF	TGTGCCAGCACCCCCTCAGGAACTCGCAATCAGCCCCAGCATTTT